These 30 T cell receptor beta chains were sequenced from one sample in a study of T cells after posttransplantation cyclophosphamide. Treatment was busulfan-fludarabine conditioning, a marrow graft, and cyclophosphamide on days +3 and +4. The assay was immunoSEQ multiplex PCR, and TCRdb's table has in-frame clones only and misses some. Sampling found 2,000 to 3,000 clones, none seen once. Sequencing used PBMCs, obtained 32 days after allogeneic stem cell transplant with posttransplant cyclophosphamide. Every receptor here comes from a female patient in her fifties or sixties who received an allogeneic stem cell transplant from a related donor, was CMV-positive, and had no GVHD. A subset of T cells may come from the graft donor.

This clone was seen repeatedly, ten times or more. The CDR3, as DNA: TGTGCCAGCAGCTTCCTACAGGGGTCTAGCACAGATACGCAGTATTTT. Encoded protein: CASSFLQGSSTDTQYF. The chain links TRBV7-9 to TRBJ2-3; 7 positions agree with TRBD1. Germline CDR1 is SEHNR and CDR2 is FQNEAQ (reference sequence). This CDR3 comprises 16 residues. Unmatched junction bases numbered 6, after V lost 3 bases and J lost 0 bases. The whole variable domain, remainder taken from reference TRBV7-9 and TRBJ2-3, is DTGVSQNPRHKITKRGQNVTFRCDPISEHNRLYWYRQTLGQGPEFLTYFQNEAQLEKSRLLSDRFSAERPKGSFSTLEIQRTEQGDSAMYLCASSFLQGSSTDTQYFGPGTRLTVL.

The table lists this clone with many counts. The J gene is TRBJ2-3, the V gene TRBV29-1; 7 nucleotides match TRBD1. The J segment lost 1 base and the V segment lost 3 bases, leaving 7 bases of the junction unmatched. The CDR3 is 15 residues long. The germline V gene has CDR1 SQVTM and CDR2 ANQGSEA. The CDR3: CSVEGDRAGTDTQYF. DNA of the CDR3: TGCAGCGTTGAGGGAGACAGGGCCGGCACAGATACGCAGTATTTT.

On this clone itself: This could be a read error, since a much larger clone is one nucleotide away. J is TRBJ2-7 and V is TRBV6-1; unclear D gene. CDR1 is MNHNS, CDR2 SASEGT, per germline. The V and J ends lost 6 bases and 0 bases respectively, with 12 bases between them. This CDR3 region has 14 residues. CDR3 amino acids: CASRVTAGSYEQYF. DNA of the CDR3: TGTGCCAGCAGGGTTACAGCCGGCTCCTACGAGCAGTACTTC.

The table lists this clone with many counts. The chain employs TRBV6-6 and TRBJ2-2, with D unclear. Germline CDR1 is MNHNY and CDR2 is SVGAGI (reference sequence). The ends were cut back, 2 bases at V and 4 bases at J, with 8 bases in the middle. This CDR3 has 14 amino acids. CDR3 sequence (DNA): TGTGCCAGCAGTTACACAGAACCCACCGGGGAGCTGTTTTTT. The encoded protein is CASSYTEPTGELFF.

By its share, this clone is medium-sized. The chain uses TRBV19 and TRBJ1-5; D unclear. The length of the CDR3 is 16 residues. Deletions cut 4 bases from V and 4 bases from J, with 17 bases between. CDR1 is LNHDA and CDR2 is SQIVND in the germline V gene (reference sequence). DNA for the CDR3: TGTGCCAGTAGTAGCGGGAGTTCGGGAGGGAATCAGCCCCAGCATTTT. This encodes CASSSGSSGGNQPQHF.

This clone is deemed medium-sized. The V gene is TRBV6-2 or TRBV6-3, the J gene TRBJ1-4; D remains ambiguous. The length of the CDR3 is 13 residues. Germline CDR1 MNHEY, CDR2 SVGEGT. The V end lost 6 bases, the J end lost 8 bases, and 13 bases lay between the germline ends. CDR3 region: CASSRVRGEKLFF. CDR3 bases: TGTGCCAGCAGCCGGGTTCGTGGGGAAAAACTGTTTTTT.

In its sample, this clone is medium-sized (0.01 to 0.1%). The J gene is TRBJ2-6, the V gene TRBV27; D not resolved. Trimming took off 8 bases at V and 2 bases at J, with 4 bases between the two ends. This CDR3 comprises 12 residues. The V gene's germline CDR1 is MNHEY and CDR2 SMNVEV (reference sequence). CDR3 nucleotides: TGTGCCAGCGGCCCTGGGGCCAACGTCCTGACTTTC. Residues: CASGPGANVLTF.

By frequency in the sample, this clone is medium-sized. The chain has TRBV19 and TRBJ2-3, with no clear D. V dropped 7 bases and J dropped 2 bases, with 10 bases sitting between them. The CDR3 has 13 residues. Germline CDR1 is LNHDA and CDR2 is SQIVND (reference sequence). Here the CDR3 reads CASISPDTDTQYF. CDR3 bases: TGTGCCAGTATAAGCCCCGACACAGATACGCAGTATTTT.

This clone was recorded at least ten times. J is TRBJ2-1 and V is TRBV18; 7 nucleotides agree with TRBD2. Unmatched junction bases numbered 15, after V lost 6 bases and J lost 10 bases. Germline V gene data show CDR1 as KGHSH and CDR2 as LQKENI. The CDR3 runs to 15 residues. CDR3 residues: CASSPRRAGEVEQFF. The CDR3 nucleotides are TGTGCCAGCTCCCCTCGTCGGGCGGGAGAGGTGGAGCAGTTCTTC.

At least ten counts were recorded for this clone. The gene calls are TRBV24-1 and TRBJ2-5; the D is unclear. CDR3 length: 15 amino acids. Looked up from germline, CDR1 is KGHDR and CDR2 is SFDVKD. V was shortened by 4 bases and J by 4 bases, with 15 bases between the two germline ends. The CDR3 DNA follows: TGTGCCACCAGTGACCCTAAAGGGTTGGGAGAGACCCAGTACTTC. Protein sequence: CATSDPKGLGETQYF.

This clone was detected ten times or more. This rearrangement joins TRBV18 to TRBJ2-5; D remains unclear. V lost 4 bases and J 2 bases, leaving 5 bases between the germline ends. Germline assignment: CDR1 KGHSH and CDR2 LQKENI. The CDR3 totals 12 residues. For the CDR3, the DNA is TGTGCCAGCTCACTAGAACAAGAGACCCAGTACTTC. Protein sequence: CASSLEQETQYF.

This clone has a count of ten or more. The genes are TRBV30 and TRBJ1-5, with D possibly being TRBD1 (5 bases). The germline V gene has CDR1 GTSNPN and CDR2 SVGIG (reference sequence). V was shortened by 0 bases and J by 0 bases, with 21 bases between the two germline ends. The CDR3 is 19 amino acids. CDR3 amino acids: CAWSVPQGFWQNSNQPQHF. The CDR3 bases are TGTGCCTGGAGTGTACCCCAGGGTTTTTGGCAGAATAGCAATCAGCCCCAGCATTTT. The full variable domain, completed using reference TRBV30 and TRBJ1-5, is SQTIHQWPATLVQPVGSPLSLECTVEGTSNPNLYWYRQAAGRGLQLLFYSVGIGQISSEVPQNLSASRPQDRQFILSSKKLLLSDSGFYLCAWSVPQGFWQNSNQPQHFGDGTRLSIL.

In this sample, this clone is medium-sized (0.01 to 0.1%). V is TRBV7-9 and J is TRBJ2-7; 9 nucleotides agree with TRBD2. J was trimmed by 6 bases and V by 5 bases; bases with no gene match: 8. Germline assignment: CDR1 SEHNR and CDR2 FQNEAQ (reference sequence). This CDR3 spans 14 amino acids. CDR3 amino acids: CASSPRGLALEQYF. The CDR3 DNA reads as TGTGCCAGCAGCCCTCGGGGACTAGCCCTCGAGCAGTACTTC.

By sample share, this clone is medium-sized (0.01 to 0.1%). The rearrangement links TRBV6-2 or TRBV6-3 to TRBJ2-1; 12 bases are shared with TRBD2. Germline V lookup: CDR1 MNHEY, CDR2 SVGEGT. The CDR3 is made up of 18 amino acids. Trimming at V came to 2 bases and at J to 5 bases, leaving 10 bases not matched to a gene. Written as DNA, the CDR3 is TGTGCCAGCAGTTACCCCCGTTGGACTAGCGGGGCTGACAATGAGCAGTTCTTC. Its translation: CASSYPRWTSGADNEQFF.

This clone came up many times. J is TRBJ1-2 and V is TRBV6-5; 8 bases map to TRBD1. The CDR3 has 16 residues. With V trimmed by 0 bases and J by 4 bases, 7 bases remained unmatched. The V gene's germline CDR1 is MNHEY and CDR2 SVGAGI. The CDR3 DNA reads as TGTGCCAGCAGTTACTCCAGGACAGGGTTTGGCTATGGCTACACCTTC. As protein: CASSYSRTGFGYGYTF.

In its sample, this clone ranks as medium-sized (0.01 to 0.1%). The CDR3 coding sequence is TGTGCCAGCAGCCTCCGCGGGGACAGAAGGAACAATGAGCAGTTCTTC. This sequence encodes CASSLRGDRRNNEQFF. This sequence joins TRBV7-8 and TRBJ2-1; a weak D match, TRBD1 (7 bases). V shed 5 bases and J shed 5 bases, with 19 bases lying between them. This CDR3 has 16 residues. In germline, CDR1 is SGHVS, CDR2 FQNEAQ.

Relative to its sample, this clone is medium-sized. CDR3 bases: TGTGCCAGCAGCTCCGGGACAGGGGGGAAGTTCTTC. Protein product: CASSSGTGGKFF. This sequence joins TRBV7-2 and TRBJ2-1, with TRBD1 identical over 11 bases. CDR1 is SGHTA and CDR2 is FQGNSA in the germline V gene. The trim removed 4 bases at V and 14 bases at J, leaving 4 bases unmatched. CDR3 length equals 12 residues.

The gene calls are TRBV6-4 and TRBJ2-3; 8 nucleotides agree with TRBD1. After removal of 5 bases from V and 1 base from J, the junction contained 8 bases not matched to a gene. CDR1 and CDR2 from the germline V gene are MRHNA and SNTAGT. This CDR3 has 16 residues. This CDR3 is CASSLDTGQGTDTQYF. CDR3 coding DNA: TGTGCCAGCAGTTTAGATACGGGACAGGGCACAGATACGCAGTATTTT.

This clone qualifies as medium-sized. Written as DNA, the CDR3 is TGCGCCAGCAGTGAAGATAACAGGGGCGATACCCCTGAGAACACTGAAGCTTTCTTT. The encoded protein is CASSEDNRGDTPENTEAFF. The J gene is TRBJ1-1, the V gene TRBV10-1; 7 nucleotides agree with TRBD1. V lost 3 bases and J lost 1; bases outside the gene matches: 17. The CDR3 is 19 residues long. Looked up from germline, CDR1 is WNHNN and CDR2 is SYGVQD (reference sequence).

This clone is labeled as medium-sized (0.01 to 0.1%). The J gene is TRBJ2-1, the V gene TRBV2; D may be TRBD1 or TRBD2 (7 bases each). The length of the CDR3 is 16 residues. V lost 2 bases and J lost 3, with 14 bases in between. From germline, CDR1 is SNHLY and CDR2 FYNNEI. The CDR3 reads CASSELTGEGYNEQFF. The CDR3 DNA follows: TGTGCCAGCAGTGAATTAACAGGGGAGGGCTACAATGAGCAGTTCTTC.

The table lists this clone with many counts. This chain links TRBV27 with TRBJ2-3, with 7 bases that match TRBD2. The V and J ends lost 10 bases and 3 bases, in that order; junction bases with no gene match: 19. Germline V CDR1 and CDR2: MNHEY, SMNVEV (reference sequence). This CDR3 has 17 residues. The DNA of the CDR3 is TGTGCCACCTCGGGAATCTCTCGAGCGGGGCCAACAGATACGCAGTATTTT. It yields the protein CATSGISRAGPTDTQYF.

Sample share makes this clone medium-sized (0.01 to 0.1%). This chain uses TRBV7-2 with TRBJ1-1, with D maybe TRBD1 (6 bases). Deletions cut 5 bases from V and 1 base from J, with 11 bases between. Germline CDR1 and CDR2: SGHTA and FQGNSA. The CDR3 contains 14 residues. This CDR3 reads CASSTQTGNTEAFF. CDR3 coding DNA: TGTGCCAGCAGCACGCAGACAGGGAACACTGAAGCTTTCTTT.

The chain has TRBV7-2 and TRBJ1-6; perhaps TRBD1 as D (6 bases). Trimming shortened V by 1 base and J by 10 bases, and 14 bases separated the two germline ends. The germline CDR1 and CDR2 sequences are SGHTA and FQGNSA. The CDR3 totals 15 residues. The CDR3 spells CASSLEGGLGSPLHF. CDR3 sequence (DNA): TGTGCCAGCAGCTTAGAGGGGGGACTAGGCTCACCCCTCCACTTT.

This clone showed up many times. The rearrangement joins TRBV7-8 to TRBJ2-1; maybe TRBD2 (5 bases). Trimming cost V 5 bases and J 9 bases, with 17 bases left between them. CDR3 length: 14 residues. Germline CDR1 SGHVS, CDR2 FQNEAQ. CDR3 nucleotide sequence: TGTGCCAGCAGCACCTCCGGAGAGGGCACTGAGCAGTTCTTC. Translated, it gives CASSTSGEGTEQFF.

By its share, this clone is medium-sized. This chain connects TRBV7-8 to TRBJ2-3; no definite D call. The CDR3 has 13 amino acids. The V gene lost 5 bases and the J gene lost 1 base, with 7 bases spanning the gap. CDR1 and CDR2 from the germline V gene are SGHVS and FQNEAQ. The CDR3 sequence: CASSPFRTDTQYF. The CDR3 coding sequence is TGTGCCAGCAGCCCTTTTCGCACAGATACGCAGTATTTT.

The genes are TRBV6-2 or TRBV6-3 and TRBJ2-4, with 7 bases identical to TRBD1. The V and J ends lost 6 bases and 0 bases, in that order; junction bases with no gene match: 5. Germline CDR1 reads MNHEY; CDR2 reads SVGEGT. The CDR3 sequence is 15 residues long. CDR3 sequence: CASSRGFLAKNIQYF. As DNA, the CDR3 is TGTGCCAGCAGCAGGGGGTTCCTAGCCAAAAACATTCAGTACTTC.

This clone was detected ten times or more. The CDR3 loop is CASSQEGQTYQETQYF. The CDR3 nucleotides read TGTGCCAGCAGCCAAGAGGGGCAGACGTACCAAGAGACCCAGTACTTC. The chain joins TRBV4-2 to TRBJ2-5; the D gene is possibly TRBD1 (5 bases). Trimming cost V 0 bases and J 0 bases, with 11 bases left between them. CDR3 length equals 16 residues. The germline V gene encodes CDR1 LGHNA and CDR2 YNFKEQ.

This clone has at least ten counts. The rearrangement links TRBV27 to TRBJ2-7; 10 bases line up with TRBD1. The CDR3 is 16 amino acids. The ends lost 0 bases at V and 3 bases at J; junction bases unmatched: 5. Germline V gene lookup returns CDR1 MNHEY and CDR2 SMNVEV (reference sequence). CDR3 sequence (DNA): TGTGCCAGCAGTTTATCGGAGACAGGGGGCTTCTACGAGCAGTACTTC. Protein product: CASSLSETGGFYEQYF.

This clone has ten or more counts. The gene calls are TRBV27 and TRBJ2-3, with unresolved D. V lost 4 bases and J 8 bases, leaving 13 bases between the germline ends. The germline V gene has CDR1 MNHEY and CDR2 SMNVEV (reference sequence). This CDR3 has 13 amino acids. The CDR3 is CASSSAPWATQYF. The CDR3 DNA reads as TGTGCCAGCAGTTCCGCCCCGTGGGCTACGCAGTATTTT.

This clone was recorded at least ten times. V usage is TRBV11-3 and J usage is TRBJ2-1; D perhaps matches TRBD2 (7 bases). The CDR3 sequence is 15 residues long. The V and J ends lost 2 bases and 8 bases respectively, with 16 bases between them. From germline, CDR1 is SGHNT and CDR2 YENEEA. CDR3: CASSLRGGLMHEQFF. The CDR3 region has the DNA TGTGCCAGCAGCTTAAGGGGGGGCCTGATGCATGAGCAGTTCTTC.